Listed here is a single T cell receptor (beta chain). The data were taken from a study of CD8 T cells in Susac syndrome. A quantity of about 0.5 to 1 ug RNA underwent reverse transcription using random hexamers. It was immunoSEQ multiplex PCR that amplified TCR beta CDR3 across 54 Vbeta and 13 Jbeta. TCRdb reanalysed the immunoSEQ multiplex PCR reads using MiXCR and keeps one entry per CDR3 protein. The table has 160,000 or so distinct CDR3 sequences, under 95% seen once. Through negative isolation, CD4+ and CD8+ T cells were obtained, while TEMRA cells were enriched using FACS. The germline V gene has CDR1 SGDLS and CDR2 YYNGEE. This CDR3 is built from 15 residues. V lost 0 bases to trimming and J lost 7 bases, with 13 bases between them.

This receptor was identified in a human donor in good health. The chain uses TRBV9 and TRBJ2-2; TRBD1 or TRBD2 may be the D gene (6 bases each). The sequencing sample was made of CD4+ T cells from PBMCs. Here the CDR3 reads CASSVVGGSDGELFF. CDR3 nucleotide sequence: TGTGCCAGCAGCGTAGTAGGGGGGTCGGACGGGGAGCTGTTTTTT. The full variable domain, with the rest looked up from reference TRBV9 and TRBJ2-2, is DSGVTQTPKHLITATGQRVTLRCSPRSGDLSVYWYQQSLDQGLQFLIQYYNGEERAKGNILERFSAQQFPDLHSELNLSSLELGDSALYFCASSVVGGSDGELFFGEGSRLTVL.